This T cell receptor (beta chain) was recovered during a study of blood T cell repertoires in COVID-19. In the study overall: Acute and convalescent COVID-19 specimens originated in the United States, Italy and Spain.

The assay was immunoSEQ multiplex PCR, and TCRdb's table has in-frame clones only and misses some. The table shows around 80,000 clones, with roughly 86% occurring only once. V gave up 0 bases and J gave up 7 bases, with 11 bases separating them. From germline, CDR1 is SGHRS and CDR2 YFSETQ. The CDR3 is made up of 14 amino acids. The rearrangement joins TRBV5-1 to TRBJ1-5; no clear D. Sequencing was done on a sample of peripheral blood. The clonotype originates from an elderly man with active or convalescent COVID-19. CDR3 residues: CASSLGQRGQPQHF. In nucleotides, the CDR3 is TGCGCCAGCAGCTTGGGCCAACGCGGGCAGCCCCAGCATTTT.